This paragraph reports one T cell receptor beta chain. Its specificity is not known. PCR involved 60 Vbeta and 13 Jbeta primers. The table came from immunoSEQ multiplex PCR; TCRdb's copy has only in-frame clones and leaves some out. The sample shows a few hundred thousand clones, approximately 91% of them seen only once. The sample comes from a study of cytomegalovirus exposure and HLA in healthy donors. Germline V gene data show CDR1 as MNHEY and CDR2 as SMNVEV (reference sequence). This CDR3 comprises 15 residues. V was pared by 5 bases and J by 2 bases, with 14 bases between. Notes on the study in general: No immune exposure information besides CMV serostatus was available.

The chain recombines TRBV27 with TRBJ2-3; maybe TRBD2 (6 bases). Sequenced input: PBMCs. This receptor was identified in a girl aged 2-10 years in good health and CMV-seronegative. The CDR3 is CASSELRGYTDTQYF. The CDR3 DNA reads as TGTGCCAGCAGTGAGTTACGGGGGTACACAGATACGCAGTATTTT.